The clone carrying this TCR beta chain turned up a few times. What it recognizes is unknown. TCR beta libraries were built with iRepertoire HTBI primers and Arm-PCR of CDR3 regions. TCRdb redid the calling of the multiplex PCR reads with MiXCR, one entry per CDR3 protein. The table has about 660,000 distinct CDR3 sequences, around 30% seen once; the top ten hold under 55%. This sample is part of a study of regulatory T cells in long-lasting Graves disease. Findings and limits, study-wide: The work looked only at peripheral blood and did not look at thyroid tissue. TCR diversity was lower in persistent than newly diagnosed Graves' disease.

The V end lost 6 bases, the J end lost 6 bases, and 18 bases lay between the germline ends. The CDR3 contains 14 residues. Germline V gene data show CDR1 as SQVTM and CDR2 as ANQGSEA. The time point denotes: persistent/refractory GD, antithyroid drugs over 5 years with positive TRAb. The authors made the TCR library using RNA they extracted from PBMCs. The sequencing here drew on peripheral blood mononuclear cells (PBMCs), taken when the disease was refractory, from a patient treated with antithyroid drugs. V and J are TRBV29-1 and TRBJ1-5; tentatively, D is TRBD1 (6 bases). The receptor comes from a female donor with Graves disease. CDR3 loop: CSVDLQGNGQPQHF. For the CDR3, the DNA is TGCAGCGTCGACCTACAGGGAAACGGTCAGCCCCAGCATTTT.